A selection of T cell receptor beta chains follows, all from one sample in a study of cytomegalovirus exposure and HLA in healthy donors. Profiled with immunoSEQ multiplex PCR; TCRdb holds only in-frame clones, not every one. The sample is made up of about 200,000 clones, and the top ten hold approximately 6.5% of it. Input material: PBMCs. The receptors come from a man aged 25-45 years in good health and CMV-seronegative. Each CDR3 is given with its conserved first and last residue. D genes are given only for firm matches.

CDR3 DNA,CDR3 protein,V gene,D gene,J gene
TGTGCCAGCAGTGACCCCGGGAACGGCCTGCCTGAAGCTTTCTTT,CASSDPGNGLPEAFF,TRBV6-1,-,TRBJ1-1
TGTGCCAGGGAGACTAGCGGGGGGGGGTACAATGAGCAGTTCTTC,CARETSGGGYNEQFF,TRBV2,TRBD2,TRBJ2-1
TGTGCCTGGAGTATTCAGGGGTTCAGGAGGCCCCAGCATTTT,CAWSIQGFRRPQHF,TRBV30,-,TRBJ1-5
TGCAGTGCTAGTAAGAGAACTGAAGCTTTCTTT,CSASKRTEAFF,TRBV20-1,-,TRBJ1-1
TGTGCCAGCAGTTTACAGGGGCGCACAGATACGCAGTATTTT,CASSLQGRTDTQYF,TRBV28,-,TRBJ2-3
TGTGCCAGCAGCCAAGAGGCAGCTAGCGGATACAATGAGCAGTTCTTC,CASSQEAASGYNEQFF,TRBV4-2,TRBD2,TRBJ2-1
TGCGCCAGCAGCCAAGAGGGACAGGGGCCTTTAGGGTACGAGCAGTACTTC,CASSQEGQGPLGYEQYF,TRBV4-1,TRBD1,TRBJ2-7
TGTGCCAGCAGCCTCCTTTCGGGGGTCAATCAGCCCCAGCATTTT,CASSLLSGVNQPQHF,TRBV7-6,-,TRBJ1-5
TGTGCCACCCTAGGTAGGGGCCCTTGGGATACGCAGTATTTT,CATLGRGPWDTQYF,TRBV19,-,TRBJ2-3
TGCGCCAGCAGTCATGAGAGGGCCAGGGAAAAACTGTTTTTT,CASSHERAREKLFF,TRBV23-1,-,TRBJ1-4
TGTGCCAGCAGCGGATCCCCTCTCCGCAGGGTCGCTAACTATGGCTACACCTTC,CASSGSPLRRVANYGYTF,TRBV9,-,TRBJ1-2
TGTGCCAGCAGCTCTCGACAGGGCCTTCAGCCCCAGCATTTT,CASSSRQGLQPQHF,TRBV5-6,TRBD1,TRBJ1-5
TGTGCCAGCAGCGTAGCCCCGACGACAGTCTCTGGAAACACCATATATTTT,CASSVAPTTVSGNTIYF,TRBV9,-,TRBJ1-3
TGTGCCAGCAGTACTATCAACCAACGGGGGACCCAGTACTTC,CASSTINQRGTQYF,TRBV6-5,-,TRBJ2-5
TGTGCCAGCAGCTTGGAAGGCGGAGGGAGGACTGAAGCTTTCTTT,CASSLEGGGRTEAFF,TRBV5-6,-,TRBJ1-1